This T cell receptor beta chain was obtained from a study of T-cell reconstitution after alpha-beta-depleted transplantation in children. Whole-study results and caveats: Newly generated T cells supplied most T-cell counts and diversity one year post-transplant.

This clonotype was detected ten times or more. Antigen: not known. Preparation of the TCRbeta library was carried out with unique molecular identifiers. From the PCR reads, TCRdb called clonotypes with MiXCR, one entry per CDR3 protein. The sample holds about 29,000 distinct CDR3 sequences, roughly 5.7% seen once. The sample consisted of PBMCs, mostly from graft donor cells, taken 180 days after TCRalphabeta/CD19-depleted stem cell transplant. This TCR derives from a male patient aged 10-17 years who had a stem cell transplant for acute myeloid leukemia, so the T cells may come from the graft donor.

For the CDR3, the DNA is TGCAGCGTTGGAGACGGGTACACTGAAGCTTTCTTT. Its translation is CSVGDGYTEAFF. The chain links TRBV29-1 to TRBJ1-1; D gene ambiguous. The V and J ends lost 4 bases and 3 bases respectively, with 9 bases between them. Germline V gene sequence: CDR1 SQVTM, CDR2 ANQGSEA. The CDR3 has 12 residues. The full variable domain, rest sourced from reference TRBV29-1 and TRBJ1-1, is SAVISQKPSRDICQRGTSLTIQCQVDSQVTMMFWYRQQPGQSLTLIATANQGSEATYESGFVIDKFPISRPNLTFSTLTVSNMSPEDSSIYLCSVGDGYTEAFFGQGTRLTVV.